Sequencing of this TCR beta chain was carried out in a study of blood T cell repertoires in COVID-19. Study-wide context: Acute and convalescent COVID-19 specimens originated in the United States, Italy and Spain. T cells, B-cell-depleted T cells, or PBMCs provided the cDNA or gDNA that served as material.

Source study methods: Reference gene primer amplification gave nucleated cell count estimates. Produced via immunoSEQ multiplex PCR; TCRdb's table is partial and in-frame only. V and J calls and clone size follow that table, whereas D and trimming were derived from the DNA. The sample yields some 240,000 clones, about 81% seen once. Seattle researchers signed up patients amid active infection and tracked them longitudinally. The clonotype originates from an older woman with COVID-19, enrolled during active disease. Sequencing was performed on peripheral blood.

In DNA form, the CDR3 reads TGTGCCAGCAGCTCTAGACAGGGAGACGAAAAACTGTTTTTT. Protein product: CASSSRQGDEKLFF. This chain connects TRBV7-9 to TRBJ1-4, with 7 bases matching TRBD1. This CDR3 is 14 amino acids long. Germline CDR1 and CDR2: SEHNR and FQNEAQ (reference sequence). V lost 4 bases and J lost 8; bases outside the gene matches: 7.